The sequence of this T cell receptor (beta chain) was determined in a study of T cells in localized non-small cell lung cancer. V was shortened by 2 bases and J by 3 bases, with 14 bases between the two germline ends. CDR3 length: 16 residues. Germline assignment: CDR1 MGHRA and CDR2 YSYEKL. Using immunoSEQ multiplex PCR, the repertoire was profiled, and TCRdb retains in-frame clones only, with some absent. This table holds tens of thousands of clones, roughly nine tenths found once. This clone was seen just once. The sequence came from a woman between 35 and 70 years old with stage II lung adenocarcinoma. Sequencing used PBMCs, obtained before any cancer treatment. V gene TRBV4-1 combines with J gene TRBJ1-3, with D unresolved. The CDR3 nucleotides are TGCGCCAGCAGCCAACGACTCCTGGGCAGTGGAAACACCATATATTTT. It yields the protein CASSQRLLGSGNTIYF.